This TCR beta chain was captured in a study of blood T cells in healthy people across ages. Germline CDR1 is MNHEY and CDR2 is SVGEGT. The CDR3 length is 16 residues. V dropped 5 bases and J dropped 0 bases, with 14 bases sitting between them. Each sample had at least 6.5 million PBMCs isolated. Combining a sample-barcoded 5' primer with a J-beta primer mix, a second PCR ran for roughly 7 to 11 cycles. TCRdb used MiXCR to reprocess the 5' RACE reads, holding one entry per CDR3 protein. This sample carries roughly 1,800,000 distinct CDR3 sequences, about 50% of them seen once, and the ten largest clones take over 2%.

The sequence came from a woman in her forties in good health. The sample comprised blood. V usage is TRBV6-2 or TRBV6-3 and J usage is TRBJ2-1; weak D call: TRBD2 (6 bases). The CDR3 loop reads CASSHPLGGSYNEQFF. The CDR3 DNA follows: TGTGCCAGCAGTCACCCCCTCGGGGGCTCCTACAATGAGCAGTTCTTC.